This TCR beta chain was documented in a study of blood T cell repertoires in COVID-19. In the study overall: Both acute and convalescent COVID-19 samples were obtained from the United States, Italy and Spain. T cells, B-cell-depleted T cells, or PBMCs provided the cDNA or gDNA that served as material.

Clones were sequenced by immunoSEQ multiplex PCR, and TCRdb holds only the in-frame ones, with some missing. The sample holds some 78,000 clones, 90% seen once. V lost 4 bases to trimming and J lost 4 bases, with 17 bases between them. This CDR3 spans 16 amino acids. Germline assignment: CDR1 KGHSH and CDR2 LQKENI. The V gene is TRBV18, the J gene TRBJ2-1; D is perhaps TRBD2 (5 bases). The sample was peripheral blood. The clonotype originates from a woman aged 45-60 years in a cohort sampled during active COVID-19. CDR3 amino acids: CASSQSQDSGYNEQFF. CDR3 DNA: TGTGCCAGCTCACAATCCCAGGACTCCGGTTACAATGAGCAGTTCTTC. Filled out from reference TRBV18 and TRBJ2-1, the complete variable domain reads NAGVMQNPRHLVRRRGQEARLRCSPMKGHSHVYWYRQLPEEGLKFMVYLQKENIIDESGMPKERFSAEFPKEGPSILRIQQVVRGDSAAYFCASSQSQDSGYNEQFFGPGTRLTVL.